These 5 T cell receptor beta chains originate from one sample sequenced in a study of monozygotic twins with inflammatory bowel disease. TCRdb reanalyzed the 5' RACE reads, giving one entry per CDR3 protein sequence and no DNA. This repertoire includes a few hundred thousand distinct CDR3 sequences. Material: blood. The receptor source for this set is a human donor with ulcerative colitis or Crohn's disease, or a healthy co-twin of an affected twin (not recorded which).

V usage is TRBV7-8 and J usage is TRBJ2-4; absent DNA, TCRdb's TRBD1 call cannot be checked. The length of the CDR3 is 20 residues. Germline V gene lookup returns CDR1 SGHVS and CDR2 FQNEAQ. Here the CDR3 reads CASSLGWAPGGLVAKNIQYF. The full variable domain, its missing parts supplied by reference TRBV7-8 and TRBJ2-4, is GAGVSQSPRYKVAKRGQDVALRCDPISGHVSLFWYQQALGQGPEFLTYFQNEAQLDKSGLPSDRFFAERPEGSVSTLKIQRTQQEDSAVYLCASSLGWAPGGLVAKNIQYFGAGTRLSVL.

The chain is built from TRBV27 and TRBJ2-1. The CDR3 covers 16 residues. The V gene's germline CDR1 is MNHEY and CDR2 SMNVEV (reference sequence). The CDR3: CASSRGPALSYNEQFF.

V usage is TRBV7-9 and J usage is TRBJ2-7; TCRdb indicates TRBD1, and absent DNA this call remains unverified. Germline-derived CDR1 and CDR2 are SEHNR and FQNEAQ (reference sequence). The CDR3 is 13 residues long. Here the CDR3 reads CASSHRDRREQYF.

CDR3 region: CASSSQGNGYEQYF. This rearrangement joins TRBV12-3 or TRBV12-4 to TRBJ2-7; TCRdb gives TRBD1 as the D gene, but with no DNA this cannot be confirmed. The CDR3 spans 14 residues.

V usage is TRBV7-8 and J usage is TRBJ2-5; as DNA is missing, the TRBD2 call by TCRdb cannot be tested. This CDR3 comprises 19 residues. Germline V gives CDR1 SGHVS, CDR2 FQNEAQ. Here the CDR3 reads CASSLILAGGRRGQETQYF.